These 20 T cell receptor beta chains came from one sample sequenced in a study of blood T cell repertoires in COVID-19. Data came from immunoSEQ multiplex PCR; TCRdb stores just in-frame clones and leaves some out. The sample holds around 57,000 clones, over 80% seen once. Sequenced material: peripheral blood. All receptors derive from a human donor in a cohort sampled during active COVID-19.

In DNA form, the CDR3 reads TGTGCCAGCTCACCGGACAGGGGGCGCGTAGGCACTGAAGCTTTCTTT. Protein sequence: CASSPDRGRVGTEAFF. The chain recombines TRBV18 with TRBJ1-1, with 11 bases that match TRBD1. Germline-derived CDR1 and CDR2 are KGHSH and LQKENI. The CDR3 has 16 amino acids. V shed 3 bases, J shed 4 bases, and the junction held 7 bases outside the gene matches.

CDR3 sequence: CASSIKGVGGSRDQPQHF. CDR3 DNA sequence: TGTGCCAGTAGTATTAAAGGCGTTGGGGGGAGCCGCGATCAGCCCCAGCATTTT. V gene TRBV19 combines with J gene TRBJ1-5, with D possibly TRBD1 on 5 matching bases. CDR3 length: 18 residues. Germline CDR1 and CDR2: LNHDA and SQIVND (reference sequence). Trimming pared 3 bases from V and 5 bases from J, leaving 23 bases between.

The V call is TRBV19, the J call TRBJ1-2; 8 bases align to TRBD1. V lost 7 bases and J lost 4; bases outside the gene matches: 8. The CDR3 runs to 14 residues. Germline V gives CDR1 LNHDA, CDR2 SQIVND (reference sequence). The CDR3 loop is CASKIGQGVYGYTF. The DNA for the CDR3 is TGTGCCAGTAAAATCGGACAGGGTGTCTATGGCTACACCTTC.

J is TRBJ2-7 and V is TRBV11-2; D gene uncertain. Trimming left V 0 bases short and J 4 bases short, with 7 bases between. Germline V lookup: CDR1 SGHAT, CDR2 FQNNGV. The CDR3 is 13 amino acids. The CDR3 nucleotides read TGTGCCAGCAGCTTAGATTCCGTATACGAGCAGTACTTC. This gives the protein CASSLDSVYEQYF.

The chain joins TRBV14 to TRBJ2-5; TRBD1 agrees at 8 bases. V gave up 5 bases and J gave up 0 bases; unmatched junction bases: 8. The CDR3 totals 16 residues. CDR1 SGHDN and CDR2 FVKESK come from the germline V gene. As DNA, the CDR3 is TGTGCCAGCAGCTCCGGACAGGGAGGTTACCAAGAGACCCAGTACTTC. It codes for CASSSGQGGYQETQYF. The full variable domain, rest sourced from reference TRBV14 and TRBJ2-5, is EAGVTQFPSHSVIEKGQTVTLRCDPISGHDNLYWYRRVMGKEIKFLLHFVKESKQDESGMPNNRFLAERTGGTYSTLKVQPAELEDSGVYFCASSSGQGGYQETQYFGPGTRLLVL.

V gene TRBV13 combines with J gene TRBJ1-6; possibly TRBD1 for D (6 bases). The V and J ends lost 5 bases and 7 bases respectively, with 18 bases between them. The CDR3 consists of 16 residues. Germline V gives CDR1 PRHDT, CDR2 FYEKMQ (reference sequence). CDR3 loop: CASSRSRTVENSPLHF. In DNA, the CDR3 is TGTGCCAGCAGCAGAAGTCGGACAGTCGAAAATTCACCCCTCCACTTT.

Here the CDR3 DNA reads TGTGCCAGCACCGAAGGACACTCATTGGGCGAGCAGTACTTC. As protein: CASTEGHSLGEQYF. This sequence joins TRBV6-5 and TRBJ2-7, with a weak D call TRBD1 (5 bases). The CDR3 runs 14 residues. Germline lookup yields CDR1 MNHEY and CDR2 SVGAGI. The ends were cut back, 7 bases at V and 6 bases at J, with 19 bases in the middle.

This chain joins TRBV2 and TRBJ1-4, with D tentatively TRBD1 (6 bases). V lost 3 bases to trimming and J lost 7 bases, with 12 bases between them. The CDR3 runs 14 residues. In germline, CDR1 is SNHLY, CDR2 FYNNEI. CDR3 sequence (DNA): TGTGCCAGCAGTGATCGCAGGGGCGGTGAAAAACTGTTTTTT. Translated, it gives CASSDRRGGEKLFF.

This clone was seen just once. The CDR3 DNA sequence: TGTGCCAGCCAGGGACTAGCGACAGCGGGGAATGAGCAGTTCTTC. It codes for CASQGLATAGNEQFF. The chain recombines TRBV2 with TRBJ2-1; 10 nucleotides agree with TRBD2. Germline CDR1 and CDR2: SNHLY and FYNNEI. The J segment lost 7 bases and the V segment lost 8 bases, leaving 11 bases of the junction unmatched. The CDR3 consists of 15 residues. The entire variable domain, with the rest obtained from reference TRBV2 and TRBJ2-1, is as follows: EPEVTQTPSHQVTQMGQEVILRCVPISNHLYFYWYRQILGQKVEFLVSFYNNEISEKSEIFDDQFSVERPDGSNFTLKIRSTKLEDSAMYFCASQGLATAGNEQFFGPGTRLTVL.

V gene TRBV5-6 combines with J gene TRBJ2-1; tentatively, D is TRBD2 (6 bases). CDR3 length: 13 amino acids. V lost 1 base to trimming and J lost 8 bases, with 10 bases between them. Germline V CDR1 and CDR2: SGHDT, YYEEEE. CDR3 protein: CASSLTSGDEQFF. DNA of the CDR3: TGTGCCAGCAGCTTGACTTCGGGGGATGAGCAGTTCTTC.

The V call is TRBV4-2, the J call TRBJ2-5; 9 bases line up with TRBD2. Germline lookup yields CDR1 LGHNA and CDR2 YNFKEQ. This CDR3 has 18 amino acids. V lost 0 bases to trimming and J lost 4 bases; unmatched junction nucleotides: 12. This CDR3 reads CASSQEVRGGGAGETQYF. The CDR3 nucleotides read TGTGCCAGCAGCCAAGAGGTTCGGGGCGGGGGGGCCGGAGAGACCCAGTACTTC.

The chain uses TRBV4-1 and TRBJ2-7; 10 bases line up with TRBD2. J lost 3 bases, V lost 0 bases, and 14 bases had no gene match. The germline V gene encodes CDR1 MGHRA and CDR2 YSYEKL. The CDR3 has 19 amino acids. Here the CDR3 DNA reads TGCGCCAGCAGCCAAGATCAATCTAGCGGGAGCATAAACGACTACGAGCAGTACTTC. As protein: CASSQDQSSGSINDYEQYF.

This clone has just one count. J is TRBJ2-2 and V is TRBV4-2, with a tentative D call TRBD1 (6 bases). Per germline, CDR1 LGHNA and CDR2 YNFKEQ. This CDR3 is 16 amino acids long. The V gene lost 4 bases and the J gene lost 2 bases, with 14 bases spanning the gap. The CDR3 bases are TGTGCCAGCAGCCGAACCCTACAGGGTAACACCGGGGAGCTGTTTTTT. As protein: CASSRTLQGNTGELFF.

This chain uses TRBV5-1 with TRBJ2-1, with TRBD2 identical over 7 bases. The germline CDR1 and CDR2 sequences are SGHRS and YFSETQ. The CDR3 has 16 amino acids. The ends lost 0 bases at V and 6 bases at J; junction bases unmatched: 9. This CDR3 reads CASSLVVGLAGNEQFF. CDR3 DNA sequence: TGCGCCAGCAGCTTGGTGGTAGGTTTAGCGGGCAATGAGCAGTTCTTC.

This chain joins TRBV27 and TRBJ2-1; tentative D call: TRBD1 (6 bases). Trimming stripped 6 bases from V and 8 bases from J, with 17 bases between. Germline lookup yields CDR1 MNHEY and CDR2 SMNVEV (reference sequence). The CDR3 sequence is 14 residues long. The CDR3 DNA is TGTGCCAGCAGACCTATACAGGGTATCGATGAGCAGTTCTTC. Translation: CASRPIQGIDEQFF.

The genes are TRBV5-1 and TRBJ1-2, with unresolved D. This CDR3 spans 14 amino acids. Germline loops: CDR1 SGHRS, CDR2 YFSETQ. The V end lost 2 bases, the J end lost 1 base, and 9 bases lay between the germline ends. CDR3 amino acids: CASSLADLNYGYTF. The DNA for the CDR3 is TGCGCCAGCAGCTTAGCTGATCTTAACTATGGCTACACCTTC.

The V and J genes are TRBV5-1 and TRBJ1-1, with TRBD1 as a possible D gene (5 bases). Germline CDR1 reads SGHRS; CDR2 reads YFSETQ. Trimming removed 4 bases from V and 2 bases from J, with 12 bases in between. The CDR3 totals 14 residues. CDR3 sequence reads: CASSPAGGNTEAFF. The CDR3 DNA follows: TGCGCCAGCAGCCCGGCCGGGGGAAACACTGAAGCTTTCTTT.

The chain employs TRBV2 and TRBJ1-5; D call uncertain. The CDR3 has 14 amino acids. Germline CDR1 is SNHLY and CDR2 is FYNNEI. Trimming cost V 4 bases and J 3 bases, with 10 bases left between them. The CDR3 reads CASSARQTNQPQHF. CDR3 bases: TGTGCCAGCAGTGCGAGGCAGACCAATCAGCCCCAGCATTTT.

V gene TRBV2 combines with J gene TRBJ2-7; no reliable D call. The V end was cut by 6 bases, the J end by 3 bases, with 15 bases between. In germline, CDR1 is SNHLY, CDR2 FYNNEI. The CDR3 runs 14 residues. This chain's CDR3 is CASSRQSPLYEQYF. The CDR3 DNA reads TGTGCCAGCAGCAGACAATCGCCTCTCTACGAGCAGTACTTC.

This clone has just a few counts. V and J are TRBV6-6 and TRBJ1-5; 8 nucleotides agree with TRBD1. V dropped 5 bases and J dropped 7; count of bases not matched to a gene: 10. CDR3 length equals 15 residues. Germline CDR1 MNHNY, CDR2 SVGAGI (reference sequence). CDR3 region: CASSAQDRDGQPQHF. Here the CDR3 DNA reads TGTGCCAGCAGTGCCCAGGACAGGGATGGCCAGCCCCAGCATTTT.